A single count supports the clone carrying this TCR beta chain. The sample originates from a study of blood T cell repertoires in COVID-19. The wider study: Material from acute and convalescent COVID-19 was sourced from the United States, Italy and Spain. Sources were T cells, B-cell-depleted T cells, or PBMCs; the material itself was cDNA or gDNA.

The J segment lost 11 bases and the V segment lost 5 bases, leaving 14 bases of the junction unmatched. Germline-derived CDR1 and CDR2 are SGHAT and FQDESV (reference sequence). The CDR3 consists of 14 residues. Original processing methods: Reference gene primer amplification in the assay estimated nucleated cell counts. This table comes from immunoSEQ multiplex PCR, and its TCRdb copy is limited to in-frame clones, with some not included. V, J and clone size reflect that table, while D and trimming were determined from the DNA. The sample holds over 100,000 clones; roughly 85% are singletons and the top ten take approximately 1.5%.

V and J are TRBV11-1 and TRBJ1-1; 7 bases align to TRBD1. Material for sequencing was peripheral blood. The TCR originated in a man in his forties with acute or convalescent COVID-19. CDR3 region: CASSAGTEQGTAFF. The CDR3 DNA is TGTGCCAGCAGCGCCGGGACAGAACAGGGGACGGCTTTCTTT.